This note documents a single T cell receptor beta chain sequence. Its target antigen remains unknown. Qualities for individual bases were not recorded, and no much larger clone is one base off. These data come from a study of cytomegalovirus exposure and HLA in healthy donors (dated by TCRdb to 2017 to 2019). For the study in its entirety: According to a later analysis, the approximately 120 validation repertoires were produced on the same platform as the approximately 600 repertoires of the first cohort. The study aimed to test whether signatures of past pathogen exposure could be identified by cataloging public T cell receptors. Along with the 666-subject first cohort, a separate validation cohort of over a hundred different subjects was used. High-throughput TCR immunosequencing, statistical association of individual TCRs with disease status, and machine learning were combined to predict cytomegalovirus infection status.

The donors were included in the validation cohort of over a hundred subjects, a group kept apart from the approximately 690-subject first cohort. The protocol used for the library was the immunoSEQ multiplex PCR assay. Turning to the authors' computational methods: To diagnose cytomegalovirus status from the catalog of TCR beta chain sequences, a statistical classification framework was built. This is the immuneACCESS table as TCRdb keeps it, with only in-frame sequences that have V and J called. A part of the clones is gone; compared with another copy, unresolved V genes explain less than half, and the rest is unexplained. The V and J calls and clone size were taken over from that table, and D and trimming were inferred from the DNA. This sample holds approximately 200,000 clones; around 84% were observed only once. Jointly, the top ten make up under 15% of the sample. Overall study outcomes, separate from this receptor: The study listed 150 to 200 TCR beta chains as associated with cytomegalovirus. In both the original and validation cohorts, the classifier was reported to diagnose cytomegalovirus status with high specificity and sensitivity. In a later analysis, TCRs clustered in the first cohort were found to also tend to co-occur in the 120 or so validation repertoires, with approximately 93% of cluster scores above 0. In vitro tests confirmed that three of the cytomegalovirus-associated TCR beta chains recognize cytomegalovirus antigens. Most TCR sequences were observed very rarely across donors, whereas some public TCRs were present in many individuals. All 120 or so repertoires were used to score co-occurrence in the validation cohort in a later analysis, because that analysis had no HLA typing for the cohort. It was suggested by the authors that the approach could potentially be generalized to other disease states and immunological phenotypes.

The sequence came from a woman between 25 and 40 years old in good health and CMV-seropositive. Specimen: PBMCs.

The CDR3 sequence is CASSEAYSSYEQYF. The DNA sequence is as follows: TGTGCCAGCAGTGAAGCCTATAGCTCCTACGAGCAGTACTTC. Recombination joined TRBV6-1 with TRBJ2-7; no confident D gene assignment can be made. V gives up 0 bases and J gives up 0 bases, and the segment between their germline ends measures 6 bases. CDR1 and CDR2 are read off the germline V gene as MNHNS and SASEGT. The CDR3, cysteine through phenylalanine, is 14 amino acids long. The CDR3 DNA has 42 bases and is translated from base 1.